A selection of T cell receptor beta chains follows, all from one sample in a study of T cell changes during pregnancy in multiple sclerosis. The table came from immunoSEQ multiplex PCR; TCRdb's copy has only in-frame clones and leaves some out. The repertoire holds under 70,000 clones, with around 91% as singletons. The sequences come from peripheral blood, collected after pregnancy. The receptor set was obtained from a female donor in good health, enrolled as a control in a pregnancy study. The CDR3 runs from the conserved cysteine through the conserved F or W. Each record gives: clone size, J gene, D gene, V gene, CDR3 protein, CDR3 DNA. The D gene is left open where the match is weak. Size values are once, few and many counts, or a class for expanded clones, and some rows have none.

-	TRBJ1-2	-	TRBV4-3	CASSQEEGTYGYTF	TGCGCCAGCAGCCAAGAGGAGGGTACCTATGGCTACACCTTC
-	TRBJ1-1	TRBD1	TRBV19	CASSSLQGGTEAFF	TGTGCCAGTAGTAGTCTCCAGGGGGGCACTGAAGCTTTCTTT
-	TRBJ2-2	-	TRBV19	CASSTRTVSGELFF	TGTGCCAGTAGTACCAGGACAGTTTCCGGGGAGCTGTTTTTT
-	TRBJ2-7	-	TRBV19	CASSFLAYREQYF	TGTGCCAGTAGTTTCCTGGCATACCGAGAGCAGTACTTC
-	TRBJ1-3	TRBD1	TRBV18	CASSPGQGFSGNTIYF	TGTGCCAGCTCACCCGGACAGGGGTTCTCTGGAAACACCATATATTTT
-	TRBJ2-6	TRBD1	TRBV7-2	CASSLDRVAGANVLTF	TGTGCCAGCAGCTTGGACAGGGTGGCTGGGGCCAACGTCCTGACTTTC
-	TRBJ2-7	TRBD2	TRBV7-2	CASRLAGGLEQYF	TGTGCCAGCAGATTAGCGGGGGGTCTCGAGCAGTACTTC
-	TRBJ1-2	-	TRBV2	CASSEREGGGYTF	TGTGCCAGCAGTGAAAGGGAGGGAGGAGGCTACACCTTC
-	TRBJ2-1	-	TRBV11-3	CASSLSLGDYNEQFF	TGTGCCAGCAGCTTAAGTCTAGGGGATTACAATGAGCAGTTCTTC
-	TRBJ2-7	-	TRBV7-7	CASSRDWARAYEQYF	TGTGCCAGCAGTCGTGACTGGGCCAGGGCCTACGAGCAGTACTTC
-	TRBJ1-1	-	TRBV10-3	CAISEIRTGVNTEAFF	TGTGCCATCAGTGAAATTAGGACGGGAGTGAACACTGAAGCTTTCTTT
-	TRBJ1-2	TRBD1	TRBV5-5	CASSFAGLTGGYGYTF	TGTGCCAGCAGCTTCGCAGGACTGACAGGGGGATATGGCTACACCTTC
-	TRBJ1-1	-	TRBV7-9	CASSLVYTGPNTEAFF	TGTGCCAGCAGCTTAGTATATACAGGGCCGAACACTGAAGCTTTCTTT
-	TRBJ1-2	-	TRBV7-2	CASSSNRDGYTF	TGTGCCAGCAGCTCGAACAGGGATGGCTACACCTTC
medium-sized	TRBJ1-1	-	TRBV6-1	CASSGTEWELNTEAFF	TGTGCCAGCAGTGGGACAGAATGGGAGCTGAACACTGAAGCTTTCTTT
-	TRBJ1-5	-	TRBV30	CAFKTGVLSNQPQHF	TGTGCCTTTAAGACTGGCGTGCTTAGCAATCAGCCCCAGCATTTT
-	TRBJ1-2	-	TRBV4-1	CASSQDSGGGRGYGYTF	TGCGCCAGCAGCCAAGATTCGGGCGGGGGGAGAGGCTATGGCTACACCTTC
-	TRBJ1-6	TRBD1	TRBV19	CASSIAQGASPLHF	TGTGCCAGTAGTATAGCCCAGGGGGCTTCACCCCTCCACTTT
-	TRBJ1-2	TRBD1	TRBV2	CASSGEGTAHYGYTF	TGTGCCAGCAGTGGGGAAGGGACAGCTCACTATGGCTACACCTTC
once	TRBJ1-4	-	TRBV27	CASRTGTPNEKLFF	TGTGCCAGCCGGACCGGGACACCTAATGAAAAACTGTTTTTT
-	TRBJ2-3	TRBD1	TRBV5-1	CASSLVGTGITDTQYF	TGCGCCAGCAGCTTGGTAGGGACAGGGATCACAGATACGCAGTATTTT
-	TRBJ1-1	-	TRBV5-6	CASSVGTGVGYTEAFF	TGTGCCAGCAGCGTCGGGACTGGGGTGGGGTACACTGAAGCTTTCTTT
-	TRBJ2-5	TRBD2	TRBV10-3	CAISESLAGGRGETQYF	TGTGCCATCAGTGAGTCCCTAGCGGGGGGCCGGGGAGAGACCCAGTACTTC
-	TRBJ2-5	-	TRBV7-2	CASSPRVEETQYF	TGTGCCAGCAGCCCCCGGGTGGAGGAGACCCAGTACTTC
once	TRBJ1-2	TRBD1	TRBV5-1	CASSANQGAGGYTF	TGCGCCAGCAGCGCCAATCAGGGGGCGGGTGGCTACACCTTC
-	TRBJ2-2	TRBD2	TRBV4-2	CASSQVELGRGDSDGELFF	TGTGCCAGCAGCCAAGTAGAACTAGGGCGGGGGGATTCCGACGGGGAGCTGTTTTTT
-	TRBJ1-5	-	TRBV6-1	CASTVLEAGRQPQHF	TGTGCCAGCACTGTCTTAGAGGCCGGGAGGCAGCCCCAGCATTTT
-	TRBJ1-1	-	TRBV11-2	CASSLGTGQRFWVAFF	TGTGCCAGCAGCTTAGGAACGGGTCAGAGGTTTTGGGTGGCTTTCTTT
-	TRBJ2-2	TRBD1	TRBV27	CASSPARDRNPNRWFGELFF	TGTGCCAGCAGTCCAGCCCGGGACAGAAACCCTAACCGGTGGTTCGGGGAGCTGTTTTTT
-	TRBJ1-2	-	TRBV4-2	CASSRARGFRGYTF	TGTGCCAGCAGCCGTGCTCGGGGGTTTAGAGGCTACACCTTC
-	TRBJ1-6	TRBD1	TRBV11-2	CASSRPGQGGSPLHF	TGTGCCAGCAGCCGACCGGGACAGGGAGGATCACCCCTCCACTTT
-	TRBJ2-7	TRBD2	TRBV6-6	CASRTSGGAYEQYF	TGTGCCAGCAGGACTAGCGGGGGGGCCTACGAGCAGTACTTC
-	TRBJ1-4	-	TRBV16	CASSQFSPTGNEKLFF	TGTGCCAGCAGCCAATTTTCCCCGACGGGTAATGAAAAACTGTTTTTT
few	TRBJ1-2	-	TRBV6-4	CASSAGYGYTF	TGTGCCAGCAGTGCGGGCTATGGCTACACCTTC
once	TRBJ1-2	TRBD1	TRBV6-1	CASTDRGPTYGYTF	TGTGCCAGCACCGACAGGGGGCCGACCTATGGCTACACCTTC
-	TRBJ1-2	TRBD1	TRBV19	CASSIPGGSYGYTF	TGTGCCAGTAGTATTCCAGGGGGAAGCTATGGCTACACCTTC
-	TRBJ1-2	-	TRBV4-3	CASSQRSGYGYTF	TGCGCCAGCAGCCAACGGAGCGGCTATGGCTACACCTTC
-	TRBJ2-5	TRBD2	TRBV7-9	CASSSPRGGARETQYF	TGTGCCAGCAGCTCCCCTCGCGGGGGGGCCAGGGAGACCCAGTACTTC
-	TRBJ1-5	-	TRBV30	CAWSVSPTAPQHF	TGTGCCTGGAGTGTAAGCCCCACTGCGCCCCAGCATTTT
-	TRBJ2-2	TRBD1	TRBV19	CATKRGQGTVGELFF	TGTGCCACCAAGAGAGGACAGGGAACGGTCGGGGAGCTGTTTTTT
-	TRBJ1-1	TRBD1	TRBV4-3	CASSYAGGTEAFF	TGCGCCAGCAGTTACGCAGGGGGCACTGAAGCTTTCTTT
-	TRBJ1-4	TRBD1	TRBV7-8	CASSLRQGVRGREKLFF	TGTGCCAGCAGCTTGAGACAGGGGGTCCGAGGGAGAGAAAAACTGTTTTTT
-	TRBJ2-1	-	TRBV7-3	CASSLIGGEQFF	TGTGCCAGCAGCCTAATAGGAGGTGAGCAGTTCTTC
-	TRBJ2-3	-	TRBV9	CASSVGPGGTDTQYF	TGTGCCAGCAGCGTAGGGCCAGGGGGCACAGATACGCAGTATTTT
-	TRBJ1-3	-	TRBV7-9	CASSPRGTSLSGNTIYF	TGTGCCAGCAGCCCGAGGGGAACTAGCCTCTCTGGAAACACCATATATTTT
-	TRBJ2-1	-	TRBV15	CATYGGNEQFF	TGTGCCACTTACGGCGGAAATGAGCAGTTCTTC
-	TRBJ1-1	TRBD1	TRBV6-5	CATQGALRTEAFF	TGTGCCACCCAGGGGGCGTTAAGGACTGAAGCTTTCTTT
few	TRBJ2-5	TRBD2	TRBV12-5	CASGLGTSRPETQYF	TGTGCTAGTGGTTTGGGGACTAGCCGGCCGGAGACCCAGTACTTC
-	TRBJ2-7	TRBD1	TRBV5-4	CASSPDRGPYEQYF	TGTGCCAGCAGCCCGGACAGGGGCCCCTACGAGCAGTACTTC
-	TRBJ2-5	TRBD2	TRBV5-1	CASSSGEAGPGTQYF	TGCGCCAGCAGCTCGGGTGAAGCGGGACCGGGGACCCAGTACTTC
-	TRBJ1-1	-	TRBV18	CASSPLEESEAFF	TGTGCCAGCTCACCGTTAGAGGAGTCTGAAGCTTTCTTT
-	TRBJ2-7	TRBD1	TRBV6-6	CASRSGTGSSYEQYF	TGTGCCAGCAGGTCCGGGACAGGTAGTTCCTACGAGCAGTACTTC
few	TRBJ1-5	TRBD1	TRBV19	CASSIAAGGRNQPQHF	TGTGCCAGTAGTATAGCAGCAGGGGGTCGCAATCAGCCCCAGCATTTT
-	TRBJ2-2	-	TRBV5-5	CASSRTSLGTNTGELFF	TGTGCCAGCAGCCGTACAAGCCTCGGGACTAACACCGGGGAGCTGTTTTTT
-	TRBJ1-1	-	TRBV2	CASSAQAGMNTEAFF	TGTGCCAGCAGTGCACAGGCGGGGATGAACACTGAAGCTTTCTTT
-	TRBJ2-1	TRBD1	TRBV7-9	CASSLRAGQGSRSYNEQFF	TGTGCCAGCAGCTTACGTGCGGGACAGGGTTCGCGATCCTACAATGAGCAGTTCTTC
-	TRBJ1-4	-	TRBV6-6	CASSYFGATNEKLFF	TGTGCCAGCAGTTACTTCGGAGCAACTAATGAAAAACTGTTTTTT
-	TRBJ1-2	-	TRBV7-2	CASSLGSQGAGYTF	TGTGCCAGCAGCTTAGGTAGTCAGGGTGCCGGCTACACCTTC
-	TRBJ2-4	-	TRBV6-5	CASTKQGGGIQYF	TGTGCCAGCACCAAACAGGGGGGGGGCATTCAGTACTTC